Reported below is one T cell receptor beta chain. No antigen is known for it. The sample comes from a study of T cell repertoires in cytomegalovirus infection. Study results and caveats: Carriage of CMV together with the relevant HLA was identifiable through cumulative public TCR beta family frequency.

TCRdb redid the calling of the reads with MiXCR, one entry per CDR3 protein. This table has about 110,000 distinct CDR3 sequences, more than 30% appearing once. V gave up 1 base and J gave up 7 bases, with 19 bases separating them. The CDR3 length is 17 residues. Germline V gives CDR1 MGHRA, CDR2 YSYEKL. The receptor comes from a human donor in good health (CMV status not recorded). Some clones in this sample may be carry-over from other donors' samples. The chain has TRBV4-1 and TRBJ1-4; D ambiguous. The sample in question was CD8+ T cells from cultured PBMCs, obtained from culture after CMV antigen stimulation. The CDR3 spells CASSQGISIPETEKLFF. The DNA of the CDR3 is TGCGCCAGCAGCCAAGGTATATCCATCCCGGAGACTGAAAAACTGTTTTTT.